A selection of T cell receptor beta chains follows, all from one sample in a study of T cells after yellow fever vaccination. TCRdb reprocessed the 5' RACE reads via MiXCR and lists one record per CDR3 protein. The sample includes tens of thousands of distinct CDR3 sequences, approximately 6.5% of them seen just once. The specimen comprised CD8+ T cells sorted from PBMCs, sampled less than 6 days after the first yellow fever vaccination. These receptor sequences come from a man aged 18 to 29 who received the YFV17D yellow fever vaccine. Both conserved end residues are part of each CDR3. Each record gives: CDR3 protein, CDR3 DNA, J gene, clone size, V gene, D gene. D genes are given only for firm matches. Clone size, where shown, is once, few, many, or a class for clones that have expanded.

CASSQAMLVLAGTDTQYF TGCGCCAGCAGCCAAGCGATGCTGGTCCTAGCGGGCACAGATACGCAGTATTTT TRBJ2-3 many TRBV4-1 TRBD2
CASSPFGGANNEQFF TGTGCCAGCAGTCCCTTCGGGGGGGCTAACAATGAGCAGTTCTTC TRBJ2-1 many TRBV6-4 TRBD2
CASSLGLAGVIEQFF TGTGCCAGCAGCTTAGGTTTAGCGGGGGTCATAGAGCAGTTCTTC TRBJ2-1 NA TRBV11-2 TRBD2
CASSQDLVGGNEKLFF TGCGCCAGCAGCCAAGATCTGGTCGGGGGTAATGAAAAACTGTTTTTT TRBJ1-4 many TRBV4-3 NA
CASSARTSGGRTDTQYF TGTGCCAGCAGCGCCCGAACTAGCGGGGGTCGCACAGATACGCAGTATTTT TRBJ2-3 many TRBV9 TRBD2
CASSSRQDFGTEAFF TGTGCCAGCAGCTCTAGACAGGATTTCGGCACTGAAGCTTTCTTT TRBJ1-1 few TRBV5-5 NA
CAARWGETQYF TGTGCCGCCCGTTGGGGGGAGACCCAGTACTTC TRBJ2-5 many TRBV6-5 NA
CASSYPPLAGPEDTQYF TGTGCCAGCAGTTACCCCCCTTTAGCGGGGCCGGAAGATACGCAGTATTTT TRBJ2-3 NA TRBV6-2/TRBV6-3 TRBD2
CASSQDGENSPLHF TGTGCCAGCAGCCAAGACGGGGAAAATTCACCCCTCCACTTT TRBJ1-6 many TRBV4-2 NA
CASSENIGLAGASWNIQYF TGTGCCAGCAGTGAAAATATTGGGCTAGCGGGGGCCTCCTGGAACATTCAGTACTTC TRBJ2-4 NA TRBV6-1 TRBD2
CASRGDRETQYF TGTGCCAGCCGGGGGGATCGAGAGACCCAGTACTTC TRBJ2-5 many TRBV12-3/TRBV12-4 TRBD2
CASSLGKPYEQYF TGCGCCAGCAGCTTAGGCAAGCCCTACGAGCAGTACTTC TRBJ2-7 many TRBV5-1 NA
CASSQGLSTAKNIQYF TGCGCCAGCAGCCAAGGGCTATCGACGGCCAAAAACATTCAGTACTTC TRBJ2-4 NA TRBV4-1 NA
CASSLADGQETQYF TGTGCCAGCAGCTTGGCCGACGGACAAGAGACCCAGTACTTC TRBJ2-5 many TRBV5-6 NA
CASSLRGGAFIYNEQFF TGTGCCAGCAGCTTAAGAGGGGGGGCCTTCATCTACAATGAGCAGTTCTTC TRBJ2-1 NA TRBV7-2 NA
CASSFTDRPGELFF TGTGCCAGCAGTTTCACGGATCGGCCCGGGGAGCTGTTTTTT TRBJ2-2 NA TRBV12-3/TRBV12-4 NA
CASSLRGAKNIQYF TGTGCCAGCAGTTTACGAGGGGCCAAAAACATTCAGTACTTC TRBJ2-4 NA TRBV12-3/TRBV12-4 NA
CAWLPGGQAEAFF TGTGCCTGGCTCCCAGGGGGGCAGGCTGAAGCTTTCTTT TRBJ1-1 few TRBV30 TRBD1
CSARAQDYEQYF TGCAGTGCTAGAGCCCAGGATTACGAGCAGTACTTC TRBJ2-7 few TRBV20-1 NA
CASSWREGATEAFF TGCGCCAGCAGCTGGCGGGAGGGGGCAACTGAAGCTTTCTTT TRBJ1-1 many TRBV5-1 TRBD1
CASSPQRARTDTQYF TGCGCCAGCAGCCCCCAGCGGGCTCGCACAGATACGCAGTATTTT TRBJ2-3 many TRBV4-3 NA
CASSQYRGPGNTIYF TGCGCCAGCAGCCAATATCGGGGGCCTGGAAACACCATATATTTT TRBJ1-3 few TRBV4-3 NA
CASSHSGTGSARQYF TGCGCCAGCAGCCATTCCGGGACAGGGAGTGCTCGGCAGTACTTC TRBJ2-7 NA TRBV4-3 TRBD1
CSVSGGNGYTF TGCAGCGTCTCGGGGGGGAACGGCTACACCTTC TRBJ1-2 few TRBV29-1 NA
CASSYNLGNTGELFF TGTGCCAGCAGTTACAATCTGGGTAACACCGGGGAGCTGTTTTTT TRBJ2-2 many TRBV6-5 NA
CAVGDTQYF TGTGCCGTCGGGGATACGCAGTATTTT TRBJ2-3 many TRBV15 NA
CASRDRGVSNTEAFF TGCGCCAGCAGGGACAGGGGTGTTTCGAACACTGAAGCTTTCTTT TRBJ1-1 NA TRBV4-1 TRBD1
CASSYSPAGFLTDTQYF TGTGCCAGCAGTTATAGCCCAGCGGGGTTCCTCACAGATACGCAGTATTTT TRBJ2-3 few TRBV6-2/TRBV6-3 TRBD2
CASSQREYQETQYF TGCGCCAGCAGTCAAAGAGAGTACCAAGAGACCCAGTACTTC TRBJ2-5 few TRBV23-1 NA
CASSQVGGGPNTGELFF TGTGCCAGCAGCCAAGTCGGAGGGGGGCCTAACACCGGGGAGCTGTTTTTT TRBJ2-2 many TRBV4-2 NA
CASSLGVTGIPYGYTF TGTGCCAGCAGCTTAGGGGTGACAGGGATTCCCTATGGCTACACCTTC TRBJ1-2 NA TRBV7-2 TRBD1
CASGRSYNEQFF TGTGCCAGCGGCCGATCCTACAATGAGCAGTTCTTC TRBJ2-1 NA TRBV7-9 NA
CASRSWTSGDDNEQFF TGTGCCAGCAGGTCTTGGACTAGCGGGGACGACAATGAGCAGTTCTTC TRBJ2-1 NA TRBV5-4 TRBD2
CAIIAVGVEAFF TGTGCCATCATTGCCGTCGGGGTCGAAGCTTTCTTT TRBJ1-1 few TRBV2 NA
CSASRQGTEAFF TGCAGTGCTAGTCGACAGGGAACTGAAGCTTTCTTT TRBJ1-1 few TRBV20-1 TRBD1
CASASGTSGVAKNIQYF TGCGCCAGCGCCTCCGGGACTAGCGGGGTAGCCAAAAACATTCAGTACTTC TRBJ2-4 many TRBV5-1 TRBD2
CASSLTLPHTDTQYF TGTGCCAGCAGCTTGACCCTCCCCCACACAGATACGCAGTATTTT TRBJ2-3 NA TRBV7-2 NA
CASSLVSGYEQYF TGCGCCAGCAGCTTGGTCTCGGGGTACGAGCAGTACTTC TRBJ2-7 many TRBV5-1 NA
CASSQDRSHRGNQPQHF TGCGCCAGCAGCCAAGATCGGAGCCATCGGGGCAATCAGCCCCAGCATTTT TRBJ1-5 few TRBV4-3 NA
CSATFPGQAPPYLNYGYTF TGCAGTGCTACATTCCCGGGACAGGCACCCCCATACCTGAACTATGGCTACACCTTC TRBJ1-2 NA TRBV20-1 TRBD1
CAWSTTGELSEQYF TGTGCCTGGAGTACCACAGGGGAGTTGAGCGAGCAGTACTTC TRBJ2-7 many TRBV30 TRBD1
CASSVDRGLDETQYF TGCGCCAGCAGCGTAGACAGGGGGCTAGATGAGACCCAGTACTTC TRBJ2-5 many TRBV4-3 TRBD1
CASSSPPSQRGEKTQYF TGTGCCAGCAGCTCGCCGCCGTCCCAGCGGGGTGAAAAGACCCAGTACTTC TRBJ2-5 few TRBV7-9 TRBD2
CASRGMNTGELFF TGTGCCAGCCGGGGGATGAACACCGGGGAGCTGTTTTTT TRBJ2-2 many TRBV2 NA
CASSLDSTSNQPQHF TGTGCCAGCAGCTTAGATTCGACTAGCAATCAGCCCCAGCATTTT TRBJ1-5 few TRBV7-9 NA
CSGFPYLDGIYSYTF TGCAGTGGATTCCCCTACCTGGACGGAATTTATAGCTACACCTTC TRBJ1-2 many TRBV20-1 NA
CASSTRVRNQPQHF TGTGCCAGCAGCACCAGGGTCCGCAATCAGCCCCAGCATTTT TRBJ1-5 NA TRBV5-6 NA
CASSRDRGKGQFF TGTGCCAGCAGCCGGGACAGGGGTAAAGGGCAGTTCTTC TRBJ2-1 many TRBV7-2 TRBD1
CASSATGWEPYGYTF TGTGCCAGCAGTGCCACAGGGTGGGAGCCCTATGGCTACACCTTC TRBJ1-2 many TRBV27 NA
CASSYFGGSGEQFF TGTGCCAGCAGTTACTTTGGGGGTAGCGGTGAGCAGTTCTTC TRBJ2-1 many TRBV6-5 NA
CATASGFFSNQPQHF TGTGCCACTGCGTCTGGGTTCTTTAGCAATCAGCCCCAGCATTTT TRBJ1-5 few TRBV10-3 NA
CAVGNSIDTGELFF TGTGCCGTGGGGAATAGTATCGACACCGGGGAGCTGTTTTTT TRBJ2-2 few TRBV10-3 NA
CASSVFSEGRTSGANVLTF TGTGCCAGCAGTGTGTTCTCGGAGGGCAGGACCTCTGGGGCCAACGTCCTGACTTTC TRBJ2-6 many TRBV6-1 NA
CASSQVRAGGRFKQYF TGTGCCAGCAGCCAAGTCCGAGCCGGGGGCCGGTTCAAGCAGTACTTC TRBJ2-7 many TRBV3-1 NA
CASSSGTGERETQYF TGTGCCAGCAGTAGCGGGACAGGGGAGCGAGAGACCCAGTACTTC TRBJ2-5 few TRBV12-3/TRBV12-4 TRBD1